The clone carrying this T cell receptor beta chain was observed many times. The record originates from a study of T cells of healthy individuals. Germline V CDR1 and CDR2: MDHEN, SYDVKM. CDR3 size: 15 residues. V was shortened by 3 bases and J by 0 bases, with 9 bases between the two germline ends. TCRdb analysed the 5' RACE reads with MiXCR anew, one entry per CDR3 protein. The table lists approximately 89,000 distinct CDR3 sequences, roughly 5% of them singletons, with 7.5% in the top ten. The V and J genes are TRBV28 and TRBJ2-1, with D hard to call. The TCR originated in a female donor in good health. Written as DNA, the CDR3 is TGTGCCAGCAGTTTGGGCTCTCCCTCCTACAATGAGCAGTTCTTC. Protein sequence: CASSLGSPSYNEQFF. Combining the CDR3 with reference TRBV28 and TRBJ2-1 gives the whole variable domain DVKVTQSSRYLVKRTGEKVFLECVQDMDHENMFWYRQDPGLGLRLIYFSYDVKMKEKGDIPEGYSVSREKKERFSLILESASTNQTSMYLCASSLGSPSYNEQFFGPGTRLTVL.